This is a list of T cell receptor beta chains from one sample in a study of blood T cell repertoires in COVID-19. Sequencing was performed with immunoSEQ multiplex PCR; in TCRdb, only in-frame clones are kept and a portion is missing. The repertoire holds some 160,000 clones, with nearly 80% as singletons. Source material: peripheral blood. The receptors stem from a woman at least 80 years old with acute or convalescent COVID-19. Each CDR3 is given with its conserved first and last residue. The D gene is left open where the match is weak. Size is omitted from some rows. Given values are once, few, many or a class for expanded clones.

TRBJ1-6	TRBV28	.	.	TGTGCCAGCCTGGGGTGGGGGCAAAATTCACCCCTCCACTTT	CASLGWGQNSPLHF
TRBJ1-2	TRBV6-5	.	.	TGTGCCAGCAGTCACACGGACACTACAGTAGGCTACACCTTC	CASSHTDTTVGYTF
TRBJ1-2	TRBV12-3/TRBV12-4	.	few	TGTGCCAGCAGTTTATCAGGGCTGGATGGCTACACCTTC	CASSLSGLDGYTF
TRBJ1-5	TRBV3-1/TRBV3-2	TRBD1	.	TGTGCCAGCAGCCAAGGGGGGACAGGTAATCAGCCCCAGCATTTT	CASSQGGTGNQPQHF
TRBJ1-5	TRBV6-6	.	.	TGTGCCAGCAGTGAGTCAGGGGTGCTCCAGCCCCAGCATTTT	CASSESGVLQPQHF
TRBJ2-3	TRBV7-7	.	.	TGTGCTAGCAGCTTTCCTCGCGGCGACACAGATACGCAGTATTTT	CASSFPRGDTDTQYF
TRBJ1-2	TRBV29-1	.	.	TGCAGCGTTGACTCTAACTATGGCTACACCTTC	CSVDSNYGYTF
TRBJ2-5	TRBV5-1	.	.	TGCGCCAGCAGCCCGTCGGGCCCCGGGGGCCAAGAGACCCAGTACTTC	CASSPSGPGGQETQYF
TRBJ2-5	TRBV3-1/TRBV3-2	TRBD2	.	TGTGCCAGCAGCCAAGATGTCCCCCGGACTAGCGGGAAAGAGACCCAGTACTTC	CASSQDVPRTSGKETQYF
TRBJ1-5	TRBV5-1	.	.	TGCGCCAGCAGCTTGGTGGGGGGGGGTCAGCCCCAGCATTTT	CASSLVGGGQPQHF
TRBJ1-5	TRBV27	TRBD1	.	TGTGCCAGCAGCTCCGGACAGGGGGATCAGCCCCAGCATTTT	CASSSGQGDQPQHF
TRBJ2-7	TRBV19	TRBD2	few	TGTGCCAGTAGTACTCTAGCGGGAGGAGGGTACGAGCAGTACTTC	CASSTLAGGGYEQYF
TRBJ2-3	TRBV5-6	TRBD2	.	TGTGCCAGCAGCCCCAGGACTAGCGGGGGCGCAGATACGCAGTATTTT	CASSPRTSGGADTQYF
TRBJ2-7	TRBV10-3	.	.	TGTGCCATCAGTGATAGGGGGTCGGAGGAGCAGTACTTC	CAISDRGSEEQYF
TRBJ2-7	TRBV5-1	TRBD1	few	TGCGCCAGCACTCTCCAGACAGGGAATGAAGAGCAGTACTTC	CASTLQTGNEEQYF
TRBJ1-2	TRBV27	TRBD1	.	TGTGCCAGCAGTCTAACCTCGACAGGGGACACCTCTAACTATGGCTACACCTTC	CASSLTSTGDTSNYGYTF
TRBJ1-6	TRBV6-5	.	.	TGTGCCAGCAGGAGTCAGGATAATTCACCCCTCCACTTT	CASRSQDNSPLHF
TRBJ2-5	TRBV30	.	.	TGTGCCTGGAGTGCAGATAAAGAGACCCAGTACTTC	CAWSADKETQYF
TRBJ1-3	TRBV10-2	TRBD1	.	TGCGCCAGCAGAGCCAGGGGGCCCGAGAGCTCTGGAAACACCATATATTTT	CASRARGPESSGNTIYF
TRBJ1-1	TRBV5-4	TRBD1	.	TGTGCCAGCAGCAAACGGGACAGGGACACTGAAGCTTTCTTT	CASSKRDRDTEAFF
TRBJ1-1	TRBV30	TRBD1	.	TGTGCCTGGGTACAGGGGGTGAACACTGAAGCTTTCTTT	CAWVQGVNTEAFF
TRBJ2-5	TRBV2	TRBD2	once	TGTGCCAGCAGTGTTGGGCTAGCGGGGGGGACCGAGACCCAGTACTTC	CASSVGLAGGTETQYF
TRBJ2-7	TRBV4-1	TRBD2	.	TGCGCCAGCAGCCAAGGAGTGACAGGCGGGAGGGAACGGCAGTACTTC	CASSQGVTGGRERQYF
TRBJ1-5	TRBV10-2	.	.	TGCGCCAGCAGTCCAGACAGCATTAGCAATCAGCCCCAGCATTTT	CASSPDSISNQPQHF
TRBJ2-6	TRBV7-8	TRBD2	.	TGTGCCAGCAGCTCGGGGGGGGCCGGGGCCAACGTCCTGACTTTC	CASSSGGAGANVLTF
TRBJ2-2	TRBV15	TRBD1	few	TGTGCCACCAGCCCCCGGACAGGGAGTACCGGGGAGCTGTTTTTT	CATSPRTGSTGELFF
TRBJ1-4	TRBV5-1	.	.	TGCGCCAGCAGCTCCGGACGGGGAACTAATGAAAAACTGTTTTTT	CASSSGRGTNEKLFF
TRBJ2-7	TRBV6-5	TRBD2	.	TGTGCCAGCAGAGCGGGGGAGACCTACGAGCAGTACTTC	CASRAGETYEQYF
TRBJ2-1	TRBV5-1	TRBD2	.	TGCGCCAGCAGGGAGAAGCGGGAGGGCCTCGGTGAGCAGTTCTTC	CASREKREGLGEQFF
TRBJ2-1	TRBV30	.	.	TGTGCCTGGATGAGGCGGGACCGCTACAATGAGCAGTTCTTC	CAWMRRDRYNEQFF
TRBJ2-7	TRBV7-9	.	.	TGTGCCAGCAGGAAAGACTCCTCCTCCTACGAGCAGTACTTC	CASRKDSSSYEQYF
TRBJ2-2	TRBV3-1/TRBV3-2	TRBD1	.	TGTGCCAGCAGCCTGACAGGGGGGGAGCTGTTTTTT	CASSLTGGELFF
TRBJ1-5	TRBV27	TRBD1	.	TGTGCCAGCAGTTCGACAGGGGGCGGGCAGCCCCAGCATTTT	CASSSTGGGQPQHF
TRBJ1-4	TRBV19	.	.	TGTGCCGTAAGGAGTGTAGCTAATGAAAAACTGTTTTTT	CAVRSVANEKLFF
TRBJ2-7	TRBV5-1	.	.	TGCGCCAGCAGCCTCCGGGACTTTTTATACGAGCAGTACTTC	CASSLRDFLYEQYF
TRBJ1-5	TRBV19	.	.	TGTGCCAGTAGTATCCGAGAGTACAGTCCTCAGCCCCAGCATTTT	CASSIREYSPQPQHF
TRBJ2-1	TRBV27	TRBD2	.	TGTGCCAGCAGTCCGACGGGAGGTGCCTACAATGAGCAGTTCTTC	CASSPTGGAYNEQFF
TRBJ1-1	TRBV7-2	.	.	TGTGCCAGCAGCCCCCGAGAAGTAGCGGCTAATGAAGCTTTCTTT	CASSPREVAANEAFF
TRBJ2-7	TRBV28	.	.	TGTGCCAGCAGTTTAGTCTCCCTCTACGAGCAGTACTTC	CASSLVSLYEQYF
TRBJ1-1	TRBV2	.	.	TGTGCCAGCACCCCAGACAGGCTTGGGACTGAAGCTTTCTTT	CASTPDRLGTEAFF
TRBJ1-2	TRBV19	TRBD1	.	TGTGCCAGTAGTCGGGACAGGGGTCCCGGCTACACCTTC	CASSRDRGPGYTF
TRBJ2-2	TRBV2	.	once	TGTGCCAGCAGTGAAATTGGGCGCGCCACCGGGGAGCTGTTTTTT	CASSEIGRATGELFF
TRBJ1-3	TRBV5-1	.	.	TGCGCCAGCAGCTTCGGACGGGGGGCGGGAAACACCATATATTTT	CASSFGRGAGNTIYF
TRBJ2-7	TRBV5-1	TRBD2	.	TGCGCCAGCACCCCCGCGGGGGGTTTAGCGACCTACGAGCAGTACTTC	CASTPAGGLATYEQYF
TRBJ2-6	TRBV14	.	.	TGTGCCAGCAGCCAAGCGGACTTTGGGGCCAACGTCCTGACTTTC	CASSQADFGANVLTF
TRBJ2-3	TRBV7-9	TRBD2	few	TGTGCCAGCAGCTTATTGACTAGCGGGGGGGCCCCGCAGTATTTT	CASSLLTSGGAPQYF
TRBJ2-7	TRBV9	TRBD2	.	TGTGCCAGCAGCGTAGGGCTTTCGTCTGGGACTAGCGGGAGGGCCCACTCCTACGAGCAGTACTTC	CASSVGLSSGTSGRAHSYEQYF
TRBJ1-4	TRBV7-8	TRBD1	.	TGTGCCAGCAGCACCACCCAGGGGGCGCGGGTAGGAGAAAAACTGTTTTTT	CASSTTQGARVGEKLFF
TRBJ2-1	TRBV19	TRBD2	.	TGTGCCAGTACCCCAGGGACTAGCGCCGACAATGAGCAGTTCTTC	CASTPGTSADNEQFF
TRBJ2-1	TRBV7-6	.	.	TGTGCCAGCAGCCTGTCGGGAGCGGGCCCCTACAATGAGCAGTTCTTC	CASSLSGAGPYNEQFF
TRBJ1-5	TRBV3-1/TRBV3-2	.	.	TGTGCCAGCAGCCCCCGACAGGCCGCTAATCAGCCCCAGCATTTT	CASSPRQAANQPQHF
TRBJ1-6	TRBV6-1	TRBD1	.	TGTGCCAGCAGTGGGGGACAGCTTCGAAATAATTCACCCCTCCACTTT	CASSGGQLRNNSPLHF
TRBJ2-5	TRBV27	.	few	TGTGCCAGCAGCGGAGGGCGGGGCTCGGGGGAGACCCAGTACTTC	CASSGGRGSGETQYF